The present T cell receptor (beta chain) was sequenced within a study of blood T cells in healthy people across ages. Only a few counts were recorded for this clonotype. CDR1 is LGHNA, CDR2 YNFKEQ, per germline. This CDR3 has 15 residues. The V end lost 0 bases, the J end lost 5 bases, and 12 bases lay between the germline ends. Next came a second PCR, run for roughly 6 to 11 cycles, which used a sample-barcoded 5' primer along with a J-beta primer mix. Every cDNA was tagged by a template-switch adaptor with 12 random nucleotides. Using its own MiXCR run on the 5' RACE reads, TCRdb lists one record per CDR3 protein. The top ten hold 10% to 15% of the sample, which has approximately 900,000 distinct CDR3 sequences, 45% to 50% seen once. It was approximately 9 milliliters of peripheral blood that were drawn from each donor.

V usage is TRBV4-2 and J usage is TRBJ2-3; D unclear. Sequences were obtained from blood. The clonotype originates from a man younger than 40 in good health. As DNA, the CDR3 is TGTGCCAGCAGCCAAGACGCGGCACAAGGAGATACGCAGTATTTT. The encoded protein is CASSQDAAQGDTQYF.